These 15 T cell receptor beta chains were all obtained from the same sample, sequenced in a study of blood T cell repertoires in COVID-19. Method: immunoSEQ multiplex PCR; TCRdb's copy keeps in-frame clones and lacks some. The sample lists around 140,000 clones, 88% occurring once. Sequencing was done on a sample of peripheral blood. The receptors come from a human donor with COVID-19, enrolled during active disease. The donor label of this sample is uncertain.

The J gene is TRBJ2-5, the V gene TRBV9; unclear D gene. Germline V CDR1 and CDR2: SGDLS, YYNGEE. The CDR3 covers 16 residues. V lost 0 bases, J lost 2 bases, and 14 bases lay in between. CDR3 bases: TGTGCCAGCAGCGTAGTCCTAAGCCACCAACAAGAGACCCAGTACTTC. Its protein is CASSVVLSHQQETQYF.

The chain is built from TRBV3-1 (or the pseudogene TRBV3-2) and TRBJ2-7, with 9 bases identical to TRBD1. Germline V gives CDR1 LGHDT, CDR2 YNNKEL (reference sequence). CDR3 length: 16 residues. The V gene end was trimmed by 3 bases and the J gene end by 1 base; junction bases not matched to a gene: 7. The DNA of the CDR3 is TGTGCCAGCAGCCATATCCCCGGGACAGGGTCCTACGAGCAGTACTTC. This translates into CASSHIPGTGSYEQYF.

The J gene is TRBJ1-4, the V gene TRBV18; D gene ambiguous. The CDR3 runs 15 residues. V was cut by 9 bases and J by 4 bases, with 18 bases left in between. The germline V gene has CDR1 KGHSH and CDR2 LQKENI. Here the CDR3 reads CASSHTAEVNEKLFF. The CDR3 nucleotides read TGTGCCAGTTCCCACACGGCAGAGGTTAATGAAAAACTGTTTTTT.

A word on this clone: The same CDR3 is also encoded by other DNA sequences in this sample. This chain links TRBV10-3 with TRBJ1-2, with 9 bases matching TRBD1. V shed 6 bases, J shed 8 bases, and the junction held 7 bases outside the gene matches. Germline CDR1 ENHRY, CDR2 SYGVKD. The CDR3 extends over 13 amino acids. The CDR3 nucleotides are TGTGCCATCAGCCCGGACAGGGGCGAGGGCTACACCTTC. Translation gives CAISPDRGEGYTF.

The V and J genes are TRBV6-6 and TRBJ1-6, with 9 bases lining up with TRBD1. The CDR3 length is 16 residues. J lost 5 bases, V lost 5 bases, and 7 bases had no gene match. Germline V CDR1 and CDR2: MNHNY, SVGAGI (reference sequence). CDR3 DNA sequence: TGTGCCAGCAGTCCTACCGGGACAGGGAATAATTCACCCCTCCACTTT. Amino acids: CASSPTGTGNNSPLHF.

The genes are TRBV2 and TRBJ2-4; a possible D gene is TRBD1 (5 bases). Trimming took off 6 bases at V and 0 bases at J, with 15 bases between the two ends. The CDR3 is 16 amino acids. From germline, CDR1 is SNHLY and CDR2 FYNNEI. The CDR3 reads CASRVDRSVAKNIQYF. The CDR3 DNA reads TGTGCCAGCAGGGTAGACAGATCCGTAGCCAAAAACATTCAGTACTTC.

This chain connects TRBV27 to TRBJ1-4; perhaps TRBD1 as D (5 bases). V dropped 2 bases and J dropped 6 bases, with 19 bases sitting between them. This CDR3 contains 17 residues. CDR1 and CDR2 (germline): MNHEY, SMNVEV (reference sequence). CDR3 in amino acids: CASSLARGVPGDEKLFF. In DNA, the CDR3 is TGTGCCAGCAGTTTAGCCCGTGGGGTGCCGGGGGATGAAAAACTGTTTTTT.

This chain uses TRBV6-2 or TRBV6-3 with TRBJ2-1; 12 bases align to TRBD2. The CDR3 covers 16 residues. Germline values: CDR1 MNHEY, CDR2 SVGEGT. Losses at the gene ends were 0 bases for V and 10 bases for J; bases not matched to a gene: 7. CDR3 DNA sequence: TGTGCCAGCAGTTACTCGGCTAGCGGGAGGGCCGGGGAGCAGTTCTTC. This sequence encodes CASSYSASGRAGEQFF.

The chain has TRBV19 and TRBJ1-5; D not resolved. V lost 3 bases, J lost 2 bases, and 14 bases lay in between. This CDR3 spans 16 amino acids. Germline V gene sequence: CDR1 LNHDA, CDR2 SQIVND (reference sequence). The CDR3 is CASSITAEGGNQPQHF. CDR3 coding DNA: TGTGCCAGTAGTATCACAGCGGAAGGAGGCAATCAGCCCCAGCATTTT.

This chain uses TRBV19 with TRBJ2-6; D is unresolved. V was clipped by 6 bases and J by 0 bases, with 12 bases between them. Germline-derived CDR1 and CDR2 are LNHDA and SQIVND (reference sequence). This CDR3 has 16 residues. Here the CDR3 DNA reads TGTGCCAGTAGGGGCTTTAGGTCCTCTGGGGCCAACGTCCTGACTTTC. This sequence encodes CASRGFRSSGANVLTF.

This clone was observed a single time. The CDR3, as DNA: TGTGCCATCAGTGTGGGAGGTGAGGAGACCCAGTACTTC. Protein: CAISVGGEETQYF. This chain links TRBV10-3 with TRBJ2-5, with D maybe TRBD2 (6 bases). Germline assignment: CDR1 ENHRY and CDR2 SYGVKD. The CDR3 is 13 residues long. The V gene lost 4 bases and the J gene lost 5 bases, with 11 bases spanning the gap.

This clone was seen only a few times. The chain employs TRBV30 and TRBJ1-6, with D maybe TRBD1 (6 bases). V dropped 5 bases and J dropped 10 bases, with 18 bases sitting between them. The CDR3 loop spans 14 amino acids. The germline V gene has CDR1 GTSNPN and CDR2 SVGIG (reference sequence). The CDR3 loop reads CAWGRTASASPLHF. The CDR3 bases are TGTGCCTGGGGACGGACAGCCTCGGCGTCACCCCTCCACTTT. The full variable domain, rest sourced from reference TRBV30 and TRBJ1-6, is SQTIHQWPATLVQPVGSPLSLECTVEGTSNPNLYWYRQAAGRGLQLLFYSVGIGQISSEVPQNLSASRPQDRQFILSSKKLLLSDSGFYLCAWGRTASASPLHFGNGTRLTVT.

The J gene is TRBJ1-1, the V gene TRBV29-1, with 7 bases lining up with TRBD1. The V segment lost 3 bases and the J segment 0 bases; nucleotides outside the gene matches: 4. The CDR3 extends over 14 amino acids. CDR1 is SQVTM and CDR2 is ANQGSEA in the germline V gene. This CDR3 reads CSVDLQGLNTEAFF. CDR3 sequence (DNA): TGCAGCGTTGACCTACAGGGGCTGAACACTGAAGCTTTCTTT.

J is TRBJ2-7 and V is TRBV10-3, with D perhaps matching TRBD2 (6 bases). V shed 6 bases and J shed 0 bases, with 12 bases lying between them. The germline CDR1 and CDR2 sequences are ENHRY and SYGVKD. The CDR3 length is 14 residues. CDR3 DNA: TGTGCCATCAGCGCGACTAGTATCTCCTACGAGCAGTACTTC. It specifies CAISATSISYEQYF.

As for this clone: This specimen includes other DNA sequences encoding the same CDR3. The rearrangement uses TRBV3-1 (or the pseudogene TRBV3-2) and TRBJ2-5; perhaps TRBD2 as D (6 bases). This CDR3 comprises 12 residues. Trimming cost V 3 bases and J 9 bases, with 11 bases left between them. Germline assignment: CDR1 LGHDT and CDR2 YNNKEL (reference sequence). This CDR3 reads CASSQGGRAQYF. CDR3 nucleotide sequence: TGTGCCAGCAGCCAGGGGGGACGGGCCCAGTACTTC.